This passage covers 3 T cell receptor beta chains from one sample sequenced in a study of cytomegalovirus exposure and HLA in healthy donors. The PCR employed 60 Vbeta primers together with 13 Jbeta primers. Measured with immunoSEQ multiplex PCR; TCRdb has only the in-frame clones, and not every one. Altogether approximately 120,000 clones are present, around 73% being singletons, with the ten largest covering approximately 8%. Sequenced sample: PBMCs. The receptors stem from a man aged 40-49 years in good health and CMV-seronegative.

This chain uses TRBV9 with TRBJ2-3; TRBD1 might be the D (6 bases). The germline V gene encodes CDR1 SGDLS and CDR2 YYNGEE. The ends were cut back, 3 bases at V and 2 bases at J, with 10 bases in the middle. The CDR3 loop spans 14 amino acids. CDR3 in DNA: TGTGCCAGCAGCGGTAGGACAGACACAGATACGCAGTATTTT. Translated, it gives CASSGRTDTDTQYF.

This clone was observed a handful of times. The chain has TRBV13 and TRBJ2-7, with 10 bases lining up with TRBD1. Trimming cost V 5 bases and J 4 bases; bases outside gene matches: 8. This CDR3 comprises 15 residues. Germline CDR1 PRHDT, CDR2 FYEKMQ (reference sequence). CDR3 nucleotides: TGTGCCAGCAGCCGGGGGGACAGGGGCATATACGAGCAGTACTTC. It encodes CASSRGDRGIYEQYF.

This clone was observed at least ten times. J is TRBJ2-1 and V is TRBV6-4; the match to TRBD2 covers 11 bases. V lost 9 bases, J lost 4 bases, and 2 bases stayed unmatched. The CDR3 sequence is 13 residues long. The germline V gene encodes CDR1 MRHNA and CDR2 SNTAGT. Here the CDR3 DNA reads TGTGCCAGACGGACTAGCGGGTACAATGAGCAGTTCTTC. Translated: CARRTSGYNEQFF.